A selection of T cell receptor beta chains follows, all from one sample in a study of blood T cell repertoires in COVID-19. Generated by immunoSEQ multiplex PCR, the TCRdb table keeps only in-frame clones and is missing some. The sample lists 250,000 or so clones, 70% to 90% occurring once. The material sequenced was PBMCs or T cells enriched from blood (not recorded which). These receptor sequences come from a woman in her fifties or sixties who had been exposed to COVID-19. CDR3s include the opening cysteine and the closing phenylalanine or tryptophan. The order of the fields is D gene, V gene, J gene, clone size, CDR3 DNA, CDR3 protein. The D gene is left open where the match is weak. Size values are once, few and many counts, or a class for expanded clones, and some rows have none.

D gene: -
V gene: TRBV6-6
J gene: TRBJ1-2
clone size: -
CDR3 DNA: TGTGCCAGCGGCCCTGGAGGGCCGGGCTACACCTTC
CDR3 protein: CASGPGGPGYTF

D gene: TRBD2
V gene: TRBV6-2/TRBV6-3
J gene: TRBJ2-7
clone size: few
CDR3 DNA: TGTGCCAGCAGTCGCACTGGGACTACAGGCGCCGAGCAGTACTTC
CDR3 protein: CASSRTGTTGAEQYF

D gene: TRBD1
V gene: TRBV6-1
J gene: TRBJ1-5
clone size: -
CDR3 DNA: TGTGCCAGCAGTGAAAGGCCCGCAGGGGGTTGGGGTCAGCCCCAGCATTTT
CDR3 protein: CASSERPAGGWGQPQHF

D gene: TRBD1
V gene: TRBV5-6
J gene: TRBJ1-6
clone size: -
CDR3 DNA: TGTGCCAGCAGCCCGACAGGGGACATCGTTTATAATTCACCCCTCCACTTT
CDR3 protein: CASSPTGDIVYNSPLHF

D gene: -
V gene: TRBV27
J gene: TRBJ1-2
clone size: -
CDR3 DNA: TGTGCCAGCAGTTTATCGGAGAGTTCGGGCTACACCTTC
CDR3 protein: CASSLSESSGYTF

D gene: -
V gene: TRBV5-1
J gene: TRBJ1-3
clone size: -
CDR3 DNA: TGCGCCAGCAGCGAACAGTCTCTCTCTGGAAACACCATATATTTT
CDR3 protein: CASSEQSLSGNTIYF

D gene: -
V gene: TRBV18
J gene: TRBJ2-6
clone size: -
CDR3 DNA: TGTGCCAGCTCACCATTTTTCAGCTCTGGGGCCAACGTCCTGACTTTC
CDR3 protein: CASSPFFSSGANVLTF

D gene: -
V gene: TRBV18
J gene: TRBJ1-1
clone size: -
CDR3 DNA: TGTGCCAGCTCACCACTTCCGGGAGGGGCCTTGAACACTGAAGCTTTCTTT
CDR3 protein: CASSPLPGGALNTEAFF

D gene: -
V gene: TRBV6-4
J gene: TRBJ1-2
clone size: -
CDR3 DNA: TGTGCCAGCAGACACTTCGCGTCTAGCTATGGCTACACCTTC
CDR3 protein: CASRHFASSYGYTF

D gene: -
V gene: TRBV5-1
J gene: TRBJ1-1
clone size: -
CDR3 DNA: TGCGCCAGCTCCCTAGCAGTGGGGACTGAAGCTTTCTTT
CDR3 protein: CASSLAVGTEAFF

D gene: -
V gene: TRBV19
J gene: TRBJ1-6
clone size: once
CDR3 DNA: TGTGCCAGTAGCCTGGAGGGTCACTCACCCCTCCACTTT
CDR3 protein: CASSLEGHSPLHF

D gene: -
V gene: TRBV11-1
J gene: TRBJ1-2
clone size: once
CDR3 DNA: TGTGCCAGCAGCCCAGGGGACGACTATGGCTACACCTTC
CDR3 protein: CASSPGDDYGYTF

D gene: TRBD2
V gene: TRBV13
J gene: TRBJ2-1
clone size: -
CDR3 DNA: TGTGCCAGCAAAAGCGGGATATACAATGAGCAGTTCTTC
CDR3 protein: CASKSGIYNEQFF

D gene: -
V gene: TRBV10-1
J gene: TRBJ2-2
clone size: -
CDR3 DNA: TGCGCCAGCAGTGAGTCGAGATCGAACACCGGGGAGCTGTTTTTT
CDR3 protein: CASSESRSNTGELFF

D gene: -
V gene: TRBV6-5
J gene: TRBJ1-6
clone size: -
CDR3 DNA: TGTGCCAGCAGTTACTCGATTGGGGAGGGGAATTCACCCCTCCACTTT
CDR3 protein: CASSYSIGEGNSPLHF

D gene: -
V gene: TRBV5-1
J gene: TRBJ1-1
clone size: few
CDR3 DNA: TGCGCCAGCAGCTTGGGAAGTACAGGTGCTGAAGCTTTCTTT
CDR3 protein: CASSLGSTGAEAFF

D gene: -
V gene: TRBV19
J gene: TRBJ2-1
clone size: -
CDR3 DNA: TGTGCCAGTAGTATCAACTTCTACAATGAGCAGTTCTTC
CDR3 protein: CASSINFYNEQFF

D gene: TRBD1
V gene: TRBV9
J gene: TRBJ1-1
clone size: -
CDR3 DNA: TGTGCCAGCAGCGTTGACAGGGGGGGTGAAGCTTTCTTT
CDR3 protein: CASSVDRGGEAFF

D gene: TRBD1
V gene: TRBV5-1
J gene: TRBJ1-4
clone size: -
CDR3 DNA: TGCGCCAGCAGCTCGCAGGGGGAAAGTAATGAAAAACTGTTTTTT
CDR3 protein: CASSSQGESNEKLFF

D gene: -
V gene: TRBV4-1
J gene: TRBJ1-6
clone size: -
CDR3 DNA: TGCGCCAGCAGCCAAGAGGCTAGTCGACCCCTCCACTTT
CDR3 protein: CASSQEASRPLHF

D gene: -
V gene: TRBV18
J gene: TRBJ2-1
clone size: -
CDR3 DNA: TGTGCCAGCTCACCACAACAGGGAAATGAGCAGTTCTTC
CDR3 protein: CASSPQQGNEQFF

D gene: -
V gene: TRBV6-6
J gene: TRBJ1-3
clone size: many
CDR3 DNA: TGTGCCAGCAGTCCCGATTTCGGCACAGGATCCTCTGGAAACACCATATATTTT
CDR3 protein: CASSPDFGTGSSGNTIYF

D gene: TRBD1
V gene: TRBV18
J gene: TRBJ1-5
clone size: -
CDR3 DNA: TGTGCCAGCTCACCGACAGGGAAGGGCAATCAGCCCCAGCATTTT
CDR3 protein: CASSPTGKGNQPQHF

D gene: -
V gene: TRBV5-4
J gene: TRBJ2-1
clone size: -
CDR3 DNA: TGTGCCAGCAGCTTGGGGGCCCCCGGAGGGTACAATGAGCAGTTCTTC
CDR3 protein: CASSLGAPGGYNEQFF

D gene: -
V gene: TRBV7-8
J gene: TRBJ1-2
clone size: -
CDR3 DNA: TGTGCCAGCAGCTTAGGATCGGGGGACTATGGCTACACCTTC
CDR3 protein: CASSLGSGDYGYTF

D gene: -
V gene: TRBV3-1/TRBV3-2
J gene: TRBJ1-1
clone size: -
CDR3 DNA: TGTGCCAGCAGCCAAGTTTTATCGAGGAACACTGAAGCTTTCTTT
CDR3 protein: CASSQVLSRNTEAFF

D gene: -
V gene: TRBV11-2
J gene: TRBJ2-1
clone size: -
CDR3 DNA: TGTGCCAGCAGCTTGACCCTAGACTCTTACAATGAGCAGTTCTTC
CDR3 protein: CASSLTLDSYNEQFF